This record covers a single T cell receptor (beta chain). This clone came up once. Its specific antigen is unknown. There are no base qualities to consult, and no much larger clone falls within one base. TCRbeta CDR3 regions were amplified from genomic DNA using the immunoSEQ Assay, a bias-controlled multiplex PCR. The study's processing was this. The number of nucleated cells in each sample was estimated by amplification of reference gene primers within the assay. To quantify the absolute abundance of each unique TCRbeta CDR3 rearrangement, sequence reads were collapsed and filtered. Productive Simpson clonality was computed per sample as the square root of Simpson's diversity index over productive rearrangements. TCRdb mirrors the immuneACCESS table, restricted to in-frame sequences. Some clones are absent from its copies; in checked studies, under half trace to an unresolved V gene, and the reason for the others is unknown. The DNA gave D and trimming, while V, J and clone size come from that table. This sample lists roughly 26,000 clones; around 93% were detected once. Of the sample, around 2.8% is held by the ten largest clones.

Collaborating institutions collected whole blood in K2EDTA tubes following their own protocols. Collaborator samples were shipped for TCRbeta analysis as frozen whole blood, isolated PBMCs, or DNA extracted from either sample type. These data are taken from a study of blood T cell repertoires in COVID-19 (dated by TCRdb to 2020 to 2022). Looking at the study overall: Samples from collaborators originated in the United States, Italy and Spain and spanned both the acute and convalescent phases of COVID-19. The prospective study material was composed of cDNA or gDNA derived from T cells, B-cell-depleted T cells, or PBMCs. The dataset comprised deeply sampled blood TCRbeta repertoires from subjects exposed to, actively infected with, or recovered from COVID-19. The repertoires were released in a freely available public database intended as a resource for research on the immune response to SARS-CoV-2. Samples came from the ongoing ImmuneRACE study (first 160 participants) plus 1,254 subjects from 6 global collaborators. Sample metadata almost always included a de-identified subject ID, COVID-19 status, age in years and sex. Where available, HLA class I and class II types were taken from metadata supplied by the sample provider and were not determined by assay-based typing.

Broader findings and caveats from the paper: The quantity of clinical and demographic metadata differed by source and by participant and was supplied without curation.

The sample consisted of peripheral blood. The receptor was isolated from a human donor in a cohort sampled during active COVID-19.

CDR3 loop: CASSQDGLAGEQFF. The DNA reads TGCGCCAGCAGCCAAGACGGACTAGCGGGGGAGCAGTTCTTC. The chain was built from TRBV4-1 and TRBJ2-1, and 12 junctional nucleotides match TRBD2. Via the germline V gene, CDR1 is MGHRA and CDR2 YSYEKL. The V end gives up 0 bases and the J end 10 bases, leaving 1 base in the junction not matched to a gene. The CDR3, cysteine through phenylalanine, is 14 amino acids long. Only the CDR3 DNA stays, 42 bases, in frame from base 1.